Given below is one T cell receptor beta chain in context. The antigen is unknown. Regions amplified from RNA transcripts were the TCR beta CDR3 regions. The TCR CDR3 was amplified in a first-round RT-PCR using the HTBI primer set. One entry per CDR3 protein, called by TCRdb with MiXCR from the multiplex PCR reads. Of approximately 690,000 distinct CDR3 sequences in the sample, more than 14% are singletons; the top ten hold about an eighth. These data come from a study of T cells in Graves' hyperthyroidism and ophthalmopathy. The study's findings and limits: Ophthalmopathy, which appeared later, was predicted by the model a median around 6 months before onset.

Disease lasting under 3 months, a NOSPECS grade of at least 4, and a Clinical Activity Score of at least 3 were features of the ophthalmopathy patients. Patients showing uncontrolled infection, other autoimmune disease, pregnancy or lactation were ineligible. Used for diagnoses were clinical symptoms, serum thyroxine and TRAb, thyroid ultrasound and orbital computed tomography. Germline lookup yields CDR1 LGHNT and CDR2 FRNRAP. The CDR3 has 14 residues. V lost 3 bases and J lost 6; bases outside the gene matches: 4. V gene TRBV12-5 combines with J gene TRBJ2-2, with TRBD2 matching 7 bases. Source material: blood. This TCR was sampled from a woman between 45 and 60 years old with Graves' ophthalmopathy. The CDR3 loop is CASGFAGAAGELFF. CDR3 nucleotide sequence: TGTGCTAGTGGTTTTGCGGGAGCGGCCGGGGAGCTGTTTTTT.